The clone carrying this T cell receptor (beta chain) was counted ten times or more. Antigen unknown. This entry is derived from a study of T-cell reconstitution after alpha-beta-depleted transplantation in children. The CDR3 has 15 residues. The V end was cut by 2 bases, the J end by 4 bases, with 12 bases between. The germline CDR1 and CDR2 sequences are SGHTA and FQGNSA. Study outcomes and limitations: Newly made T cells mostly supplied T-cell counts and diversity one year after transplant. Some patients showed high day-60 TCRbeta diversity, which derived from surviving recipient T cells and thymic progenitors. About two months after transplant, alpha-beta T cells reportedly came from several hundred expanded graft clones.

Unique molecular identifiers were incorporated during preparation of the TCRbeta library. TCRdb passed the PCR reads through MiXCR, listing each CDR3 protein once. The sample carries roughly 280,000 distinct CDR3 sequences, 11% recorded once. The chain has TRBV7-2 and TRBJ2-1; D is undetermined. The sample in question was peripheral blood, obtained 180 days after TCRalphabeta/CD19-depleted stem cell transplant. The TCR originated in a male patient aged 2 to 10 who had a stem cell transplant for chronic granulomatous disease, so the T cells may come from the graft donor. The CDR3 region is CASSLPRLAYNEQFF. As DNA, the CDR3 is TGTGCCAGCAGCTTACCACGTCTCGCGTACAATGAGCAGTTCTTC.